The TCR beta chain under discussion was sequenced for a study of T cells expressing NK-cell markers. Across the study: Repertoire data for TCR beta were derived from sorted T cells (CD3+CD56+NKG2C+, CD3+CD56+NKG2C- and CD3+CD56-NKG2C+). Among eight sequenced donors, seven carried HCMV seropositivity while one was seronegative.

TCRdb processed the 5' RACE reads again and assigns one entry to each CDR3 protein, with no DNA. The sample has hundreds of thousands of distinct CDR3 sequences. The germline V gene encodes CDR1 SGHAT and CDR2 FQDESV (reference sequence). The CDR3 loop spans 18 amino acids. The study, taken as a whole, reports: The leading position in the CD3+CD56-NKG2C+ fraction of a few donors also went to these clonotypes.

A remark on this clonotype: Its antigen is currently unknown.

V gene TRBV11-1 combines with J gene TRBJ1-1; TCRdb designates TRBD1, a call that cannot be tested without DNA. The sequenced sample was blood T cells: a sorted CD56 or NKG2C T cell subset, CD4+ or CD8+ T cells, or bulk PBMC T cells (not recorded which). The receptor's source is a man younger than 30 in good health. CDR3 residues: CASSLGWDRAMMNTEAFF. Full variable domain (missing parts from reference TRBV11-1 and TRBJ1-1): EAEVAQSPRYKITEKSQAVAFWCDPISGHATLYWYRQILGQGPELLVQFQDESVVDDSQLPKDRFSAERLKGVDSTLKIQPAELGDSAMYLCASSLGWDRAMMNTEAFFGQGTRLTVV.